The 8 T cell receptor beta chains below come from one sample, sequenced in a study of shared clonotypes between healthy human individuals. Assay used: immunoSEQ multiplex PCR; TCRdb lists only in-frame clones, some missing. Here the sample spans about 2,200,000 clones, around 93% being singletons. Selected positively for CCR7 and CD45RO-negative, naive CD8 cells excluded terminally differentiated effector memory CD45RA+ cells. The sequenced sample consisted of naive CD8+ T cells from PBMCs. Receptors originate from a man younger than 30 in good health. Some clones in this sample may be carry-over from other donors' samples.

This clone showed up just once. The chain couples TRBV28 to TRBJ2-4, with no clear D. Trimming removed 5 bases at V and 0 bases at J, with 14 bases between. This CDR3 is built from 16 residues. Germline V gene data show CDR1 as MDHEN and CDR2 as SYDVKM. CDR3 sequence reads: CASSTHRDLAKNIQYF. The CDR3 DNA follows: TGTGCCAGCAGTACCCACCGAGACCTAGCCAAAAACATTCAGTACTTC.

This chain connects TRBV7-9 to TRBJ1-4, with 10 bases that match TRBD1. Germline CDR1 and CDR2: SEHNR and FQNEAQ (reference sequence). This CDR3 is 17 amino acids long. Germline trimming cut 1 base from V and 8 bases from J; bases unmatched to any gene: 10. CDR3 residues: CASSLERTGGLGEKLFF. The CDR3 nucleotides are TGTGCCAGCAGCTTAGAGAGGACAGGGGGACTTGGCGAAAAACTGTTTTTT.

The rearrangement links TRBV19 to TRBJ2-1, with 11 bases that match TRBD2. The CDR3 runs to 15 residues. Germline CDR1 LNHDA, CDR2 SQIVND (reference sequence). V lost 9 bases to trimming and J lost 8 bases; unmatched junction nucleotides: 12. CDR3 sequence: CASSHTSGSGYEQFF. CDR3 nucleotide sequence: TGTGCCAGCTCGCACACTAGCGGGAGTGGCTATGAGCAGTTCTTC. Using reference TRBV19 and TRBJ2-1 for the parts outside the CDR3, the full variable domain is DGGITQSPKYLFRKEGQNVTLSCEQNLNHDAMYWYRQDPGQGLRLIYYSQIVNDFQKGDIAEGYSVSREKKESFPLTVTSAQKNPTAFYLCASSHTSGSGYEQFFGPGTRLTVL.

This clone came up once. This sequence joins TRBV28 and TRBJ2-3; the D gene is possibly TRBD1 (5 bases). Trimming removed 3 bases from V and 1 base from J, with 8 bases in between. There are 14 residues in the CDR3. CDR1 MDHEN and CDR2 SYDVKM come from the germline V gene. CDR3 nucleotides: TGTGCCAGCAGTTTGCTGACAGGCACAGATACGCAGTATTTT. This sequence encodes CASSLLTGTDTQYF.

The V call is TRBV7-8, the J call TRBJ2-1, with TRBD1 matching over 11 bases. Germline V CDR1 and CDR2: SGHVS, FQNEAQ. Trimming took 5 bases from V and 6 from J; bases not matched to a gene: 6. This CDR3 has 15 residues. CDR3: CASSLGQGVINEQFF. CDR3 coding DNA: TGTGCCAGCAGCCTGGGACAGGGGGTAATCAATGAGCAGTTCTTC.

The genes are TRBV21-1 and TRBJ2-7; the table names TRBD1, a call not compared with the DNA. TRBV21-1 is termed a pseudogene. The CDR3 covers 18 residues. CDR3 DNA sequence: TGTGCCAGCAGCAAACTCCTCCTCTTTTCCGGGACAGGTGGCGAGCAGTACTTC. Translation: CASSKLLLFSGTGGEQYF.

The rearrangement links TRBV2 to TRBJ2-7; D uncertain. V lost 5 bases, J lost 2 bases, and 13 bases lay in between. The CDR3 spans 14 residues. The germline gives CDR1 SNHLY, CDR2 FYNNEI. CDR3 DNA: TGTGCCAGCAGTCCCCGGACCGAAGCCTACGAGCAGTACTTC. Its protein product is CASSPRTEAYEQYF. Supplemented by reference TRBV2 and TRBJ2-7, the full variable domain reads EPEVTQTPSHQVTQMGQEVILRCVPISNHLYFYWYRQILGQKVEFLVSFYNNEISEKSEIFDDQFSVERPDGSNFTLKIRSTKLEDSAMYFCASSPRTEAYEQYFGPGTRLTVT.

The chain links TRBV11-2 to TRBJ2-1, with 9 nucleotides matching TRBD2. CDR1 and CDR2 (germline): SGHAT, FQNNGV. The CDR3 is 15 amino acids. Trimming at V came to 3 bases and at J to 8 bases, leaving 8 bases not matched to a gene. The CDR3, as DNA: TGTGCCAGCAGCTTCAGACTAGCGGCGGGGGATGAGCAGTTCTTC. Translating gives CASSFRLAAGDEQFF.